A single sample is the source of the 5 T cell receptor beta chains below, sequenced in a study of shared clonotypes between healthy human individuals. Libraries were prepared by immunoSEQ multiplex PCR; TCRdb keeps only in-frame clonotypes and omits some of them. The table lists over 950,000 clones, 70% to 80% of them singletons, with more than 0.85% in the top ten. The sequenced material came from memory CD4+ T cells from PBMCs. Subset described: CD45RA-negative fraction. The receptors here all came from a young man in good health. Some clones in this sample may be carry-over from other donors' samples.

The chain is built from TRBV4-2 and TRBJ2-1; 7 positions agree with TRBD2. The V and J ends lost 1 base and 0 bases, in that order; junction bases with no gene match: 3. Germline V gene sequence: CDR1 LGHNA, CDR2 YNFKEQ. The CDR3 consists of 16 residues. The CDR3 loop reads CASSQGGSFSYNEQFF. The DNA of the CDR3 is TGTGCCAGCAGCCAAGGCGGGAGTTTCTCCTACAATGAGCAGTTCTTC.

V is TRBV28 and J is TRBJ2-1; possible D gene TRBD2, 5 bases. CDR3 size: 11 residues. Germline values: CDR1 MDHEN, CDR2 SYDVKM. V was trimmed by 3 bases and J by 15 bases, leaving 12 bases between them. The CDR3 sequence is CASSFPGSAFF. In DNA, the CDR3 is TGTGCCAGCAGTTTCCCCGGTAGCGCGTTCTTC.

CDR3 DNA: TGCGCCAGCAGCCCCGGGACAGGGAATATTCGTGAAAAACTGTTTTTT. Encoded protein: CASSPGTGNIREKLFF. The chain combines TRBV5-1 with TRBJ1-4; 9 bases align to TRBD1. V shed 4 bases, J shed 7 bases, and the junction held 11 bases outside the gene matches. The CDR3 is 16 amino acids. Germline V gives CDR1 SGHRS, CDR2 YFSETQ.

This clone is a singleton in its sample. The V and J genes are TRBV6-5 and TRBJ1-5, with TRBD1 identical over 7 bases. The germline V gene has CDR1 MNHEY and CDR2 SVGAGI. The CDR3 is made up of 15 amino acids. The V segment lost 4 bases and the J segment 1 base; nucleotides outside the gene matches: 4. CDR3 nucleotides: TGTGCCAGCAGTTCGGGACAGACAAGCAATCAGCCCCAGCATTTT. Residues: CASSSGQTSNQPQHF.

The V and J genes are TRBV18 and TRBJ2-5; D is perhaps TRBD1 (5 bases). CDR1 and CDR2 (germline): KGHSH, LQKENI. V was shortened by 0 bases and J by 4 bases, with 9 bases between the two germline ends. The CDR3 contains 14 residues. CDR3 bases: TGTGCCAGCTCACCACCGGAAAGGGGAGAGACCCAGTACTTC. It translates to CASSPPERGETQYF.